A selection of T cell receptor beta chains follows, all from one sample in a study of blood T cell repertoires in COVID-19. Repertoires were generated with immunoSEQ multiplex PCR, while TCRdb's copy carries only in-frame clones and drops some. The sample includes some 360,000 clones, roughly nine tenths of them seen just once. Sequencing was done on a sample of peripheral blood. Source of these receptors: a woman in her fifties or sixties with COVID-19, enrolled during active disease. The CDR3 runs from the conserved cysteine through the conserved F or W. Each record gives: J gene, V gene, clone size, D gene, CDR3 protein, CDR3 DNA. The D gene is left open where the match is weak. Clone size, where shown, is once, few, many, or a class for clones that have expanded.

>TRBJ2-1|TRBV7-9|-|TRBD2
CASSTLLAGAYNEQFF
TGTGCCAGCAGCACCCTACTAGCGGGGGCCTACAATGAGCAGTTCTTC
>TRBJ1-1|TRBV27|-|-
CASSPSPGRGPNTEAFF
TGTGCCAGCAGTCCAAGCCCTGGCAGGGGACCGAACACTGAAGCTTTCTTT
>TRBJ1-2|TRBV5-1|-|-
CASSSTGQKGRGYTF
TGCGCCAGCAGCTCCACTGGACAGAAGGGGAGAGGCTACACCTTC
>TRBJ1-5|TRBV19|-|-
CASNYGRGQNQPQHF
TGTGCCAGTAATTATGGACGAGGGCAAAATCAGCCCCAGCATTTT
>TRBJ2-7|TRBV11-2|-|-
CASRSGEYEQYF
TGTGCCAGCAGATCCGGGGAGTACGAGCAGTACTTC
>TRBJ1-4|TRBV11-1|-|-
CASRPGQTQNEKLFF
TGTGCCAGCAGACCCGGACAGACGCAAAATGAAAAACTGTTTTTT
>TRBJ1-6|TRBV11-2|-|TRBD1
CASSLGTGVNSPLHF
TGTGCCAGCAGCTTAGGAACAGGGGTAAATTCACCCCTCCACTTT
>TRBJ1-1|TRBV11-2|-|-
CASSPLRGITEAFF
TGTGCCAGCAGCCCCCTCCGGGGGATCACTGAAGCTTTCTTT
>TRBJ1-3|TRBV19|once|-
CASSYSGNTIYF
TGTGCCAGTAGTTACTCTGGAAACACCATATATTTT
>TRBJ1-4|TRBV7-2|-|-
CASSLASGSGEKLFF
TGTGCCAGCAGCTTAGCTAGTGGGTCAGGGGAAAAACTGTTTTTT
>TRBJ1-1|TRBV7-3|-|TRBD1
CASSIAGGGTEAFF
TGTGCCAGCAGCATTGCAGGGGGCGGCACTGAAGCTTTCTTT
>TRBJ2-2|TRBV4-2|-|TRBD2
CASSHRLAGTGELFF
TGTGCCAGCAGCCATAGACTAGCGGGCACCGGGGAGCTGTTTTTT
>TRBJ1-1|TRBV19|-|-
CATVVPNTEAFF
TGTGCCACCGTAGTCCCGAACACTGAAGCTTTCTTT
>TRBJ1-1|TRBV11-2|once|-
CASSITQGTEAFF
TGTGCCAGCAGCATAACTCAGGGCACTGAAGCTTTCTTT
>TRBJ1-1|TRBV11-2|-|TRBD1
CASRINQDPQGVAFF
TGTGCCAGCAGGATCAACCAGGACCCACAGGGGGTAGCTTTCTTT
>TRBJ1-2|TRBV18|-|TRBD1
CASSPQFGGQDGYTF
TGTGCCAGCTCACCACAATTCGGCGGACAGGATGGCTACACCTTC
>TRBJ2-7|TRBV6-5|-|-
CASGGSGGSYEQYF
TGTGCCAGCGGGGGGAGTGGGGGCTCCTACGAGCAGTACTTC